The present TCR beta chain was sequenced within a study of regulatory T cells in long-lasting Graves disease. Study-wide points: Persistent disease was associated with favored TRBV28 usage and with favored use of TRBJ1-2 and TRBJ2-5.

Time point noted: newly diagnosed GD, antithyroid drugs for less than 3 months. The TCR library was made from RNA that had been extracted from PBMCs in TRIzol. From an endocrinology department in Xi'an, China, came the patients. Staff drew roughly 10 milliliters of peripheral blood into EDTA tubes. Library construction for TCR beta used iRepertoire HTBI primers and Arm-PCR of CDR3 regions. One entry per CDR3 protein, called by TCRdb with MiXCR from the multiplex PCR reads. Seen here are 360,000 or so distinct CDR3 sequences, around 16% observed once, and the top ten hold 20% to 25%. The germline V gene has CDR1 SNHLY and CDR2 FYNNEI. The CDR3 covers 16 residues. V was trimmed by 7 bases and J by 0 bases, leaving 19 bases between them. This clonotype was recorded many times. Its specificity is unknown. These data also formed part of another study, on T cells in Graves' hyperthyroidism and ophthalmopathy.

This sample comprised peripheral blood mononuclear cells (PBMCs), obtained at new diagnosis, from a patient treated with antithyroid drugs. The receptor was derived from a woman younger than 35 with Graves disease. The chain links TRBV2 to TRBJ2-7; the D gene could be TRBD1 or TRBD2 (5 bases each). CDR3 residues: CASIPGRYSSSYEQYF. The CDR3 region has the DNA TGTGCCAGCATACCGGGGCGATACTCAAGCTCCTACGAGCAGTACTTC.